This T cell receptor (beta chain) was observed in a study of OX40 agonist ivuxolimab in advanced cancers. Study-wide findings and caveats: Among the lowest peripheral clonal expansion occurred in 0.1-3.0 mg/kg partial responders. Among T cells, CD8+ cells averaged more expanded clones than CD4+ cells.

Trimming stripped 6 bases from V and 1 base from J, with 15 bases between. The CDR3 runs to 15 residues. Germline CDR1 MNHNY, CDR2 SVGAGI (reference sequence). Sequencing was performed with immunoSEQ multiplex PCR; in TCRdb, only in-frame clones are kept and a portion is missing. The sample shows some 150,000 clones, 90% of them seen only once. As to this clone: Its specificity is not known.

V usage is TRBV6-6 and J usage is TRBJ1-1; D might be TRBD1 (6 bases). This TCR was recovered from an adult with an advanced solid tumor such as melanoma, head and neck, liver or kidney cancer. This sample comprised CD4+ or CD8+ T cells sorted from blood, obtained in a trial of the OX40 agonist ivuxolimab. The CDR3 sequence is CASSRSTGQNTEAFF. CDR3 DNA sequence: TGTGCCAGCAGCCGCTCTACAGGGCAGAACACTGAAGCTTTCTTT.